Detailed here is one T cell receptor (beta chain). Its antigen is still unknown. Here immunoSEQ multiplex PCR was the method, and the copy in TCRdb shows in-frame clones only, minus some. The sample includes about 88,000 clones, about 94% seen only once; the top ten take roughly 0.2%. The sample originates from a study of graft-versus-host responses after intestinal transplantation. Turning to the study itself: Each transplant was multivisceral, liver-intestinal, or isolated intestinal. Study-wide findings and caveats: GvH clonotypes were identified within recipient marrow, with a subset emerging first in ileum or blood.

The TCR originated in a human donor who was the organ donor for an intestinal transplant. Material: unstimulated CD4+ T cells sorted from spleen or lymph node cells, obtained before transplant.

DNA of the CDR3: TGTGCCAGCAGTGAAACCGGGACAGGGTACGACGAGCAGTACTTC. It translates to CASSETGTGYDEQYF. The chain couples TRBV2 to TRBJ2-7; 9 bases match TRBD1. The germline gives CDR1 SNHLY, CDR2 FYNNEI. The CDR3 is 15 residues long. The J segment lost 5 bases and the V segment lost 2 bases, leaving 7 bases of the junction unmatched. Drawing the rest from reference TRBV2 and TRBJ2-7, the complete variable domain is EPEVTQTPSHQVTQMGQEVILRCVPISNHLYFYWYRQILGQKVEFLVSFYNNEISEKSEIFDDQFSVERPDGSNFTLKIRSTKLEDSAMYFCASSETGTGYDEQYFGPGTRLTVT.